The clone carrying this T cell receptor beta chain was found a few times. Its target is not known. Memory CD4+ cells were defined as CD4+CD45RO+CD25-. After constant-region reverse-primer amplification, full-length variable regions underwent semi-nested PCR with Nested Universal Primer A. From the 5' RACE reads, TCRdb called clonotypes with MiXCR, one entry per CDR3 protein. The sample consists of over 55,000 distinct CDR3 sequences, about 28% of them appearing once. CDR1 is SGHRS, CDR2 YFSETQ, per germline. The CDR3 is 14 amino acids. The ends were cut back, 0 bases at V and 8 bases at J, with 14 bases in the middle. Whole-study results and caveats: Tumor memory CD4+ T cell TCR gene usage clustered with blood and lymph node memory CD4+ cells and lymph node naive CD4+ cells.

The clonotype originates from a female donor with breast cancer. The sample taken for sequencing was tumor-infiltrating memory CD4+ T cells sorted from the breast tumor. As for subset: memory CD4+ T cells, CD4+CD45RO+CD25-. The rearrangement joins TRBV5-1 to TRBJ1-2, with D hard to call. The CDR3 loop is CASSLVGSSDGYTF. CDR3 DNA: TGCGCCAGCAGCTTGGTTGGTAGTTCAGACGGCTACACCTTC.